A single sample gave rise to the 29 T cell receptor beta chains below, sequenced in a study of blood T cell repertoires in COVID-19. Profiled with immunoSEQ multiplex PCR; TCRdb holds only in-frame clones, not every one. This table holds approximately 470,000 clones, roughly 90% found once. What was sequenced was PBMCs or T cells enriched from blood (not recorded which). The receptor set was obtained from a woman aged 18-30 years who had recovered from COVID-19.

Regarding this clone: Distinct nucleotide sequences in the sample also encode this CDR3. The chain employs TRBV5-1 and TRBJ1-1; TRBD1 might be the D (5 bases). The CDR3 sequence is 14 residues long. Deletions cut 4 bases from V and 0 bases from J, with 10 bases between. Germline CDR1 and CDR2: SGHRS and YFSETQ. CDR3 nucleotide sequence: TGCGCCAGCAGCCCGACAGTTTTGAACACTGAAGCTTTCTTT. Protein product: CASSPTVLNTEAFF.

J is TRBJ1-2 and V is TRBV28, with 7 bases identical to TRBD1. From germline, CDR1 is MDHEN and CDR2 SYDVKM. CDR3 size: 13 residues. The trim removed 3 bases at V and 4 bases at J, leaving 2 bases unmatched. The CDR3 nucleotides are TGTGCCAGCAGTTTTCCAGGGGGCTATGGCTACACCTTC. Protein: CASSFPGGYGYTF.

The chain has TRBV7-9 and TRBJ2-7; TRBD1 matches 7 bases. The CDR3 has 13 amino acids. Germline-derived CDR1 and CDR2 are SEHNR and FQNEAQ (reference sequence). The trim removed 4 bases at V and 6 bases at J, leaving 6 bases unmatched. CDR3 amino acids: CASSSLSGGEQYF. In DNA, the CDR3 is TGTGCCAGCAGCTCACTCTCAGGGGGCGAGCAGTACTTC.

The chain carries TRBV11-2 and TRBJ2-7; TRBD2 aligns across 8 bases. The CDR3 runs 13 residues. CDR1 and CDR2 (germline): SGHAT, FQNNGV. With 5 bases clipped from V and 2 bases from J, the junction kept 2 bases outside the gene matches. The DNA of the CDR3 is TGTGCCAGCAGCCCCGGGGGGGCCTACGAGCAGTACTTC. Its translation: CASSPGGAYEQYF.

V and J are TRBV29-1 and TRBJ1-3, with D unresolved. Germline V lookup: CDR1 SQVTM, CDR2 ANQGSEA. The CDR3 consists of 12 residues. Trimming removed 5 bases from V and 10 bases from J, with 15 bases in between. DNA of the CDR3: TGCAGCGTTATTGAGGTTGGATCAACCATATATTTT. The encoded protein is CSVIEVGSTIYF.

This chain connects TRBV7-9 to TRBJ2-2, with D unresolved. From germline, CDR1 is SEHNR and CDR2 FQNEAQ (reference sequence). Trimming left V 2 bases short and J 1 base short, with 11 bases between. This CDR3 is 16 amino acids long. The CDR3 DNA is TGTGCCAGCAGCTTAACCAGCCAGCGGAACACCGGGGAGCTGTTTTTT. Its translation is CASSLTSQRNTGELFF.

The chain is built from TRBV19 and TRBJ2-7, with 8 bases matching TRBD1. Trimming at V came to 3 bases and at J to 6 bases, leaving 4 bases not matched to a gene. Germline CDR1 is LNHDA and CDR2 is SQIVND (reference sequence). The CDR3 length is 13 residues. DNA for the CDR3: TGTGCCAGTAGTATTATGGGACAGGCCGAGCAGTACTTC. This translates into CASSIMGQAEQYF.

The J gene is TRBJ2-7, the V gene TRBV6-2 or TRBV6-3; D is possibly TRBD1 (5 bases). The germline V gene has CDR1 MNHEY and CDR2 SVGEGT. The CDR3 length is 13 residues. V was cut by 2 bases and J by 4 bases, with 9 bases left in between. CDR3: CASSYVGAYEQYF. The CDR3 DNA follows: TGTGCCAGCAGTTACGTAGGGGCTTACGAGCAGTACTTC.

The rearrangement links TRBV3-1 (or the pseudogene TRBV3-2) to TRBJ2-7, with 8 bases matching TRBD1. CDR3 length: 15 residues. The J segment lost 9 bases and the V segment lost 6 bases, leaving 16 bases of the junction unmatched. Germline values: CDR1 LGHDT, CDR2 YNNKEL (reference sequence). CDR3 sequence reads: CASSGNQGAGLAQYF. In nucleotides, the CDR3 is TGTGCCAGCAGTGGGAATCAGGGGGCCGGCCTGGCGCAGTACTTC.

The chain couples TRBV10-3 to TRBJ2-3, with 9 bases identical to TRBD2. Germline CDR1 is ENHRY and CDR2 is SYGVKD. CDR3 size: 15 residues. Germline trimming cut 8 bases from V and 2 bases from J; bases unmatched to any gene: 8. This chain's CDR3 is CAIAAGGGDTDTQYF. The CDR3 region has the DNA TGTGCCATCGCAGCGGGGGGCGGGGACACAGATACGCAGTATTTT.

The V and J genes are TRBV11-2 and TRBJ2-7; 7 bases match TRBD2. CDR1 is SGHAT, CDR2 FQNNGV, per germline. The CDR3 is 15 amino acids. The V and J ends lost 4 bases and 4 bases, in that order; junction bases with no gene match: 10. The CDR3 reads CASSSSGGPEYEQYF. CDR3 in DNA: TGTGCCAGCAGCTCTAGCGGCGGGCCGGAGTACGAGCAGTACTTC.

CDR3 sequence (DNA): TGTGCCAGCAGCTTGAGTAGCGGCTACACCTTC. Its protein is CASSLSSGYTF. The chain has TRBV5-4 and TRBJ1-2; D is uncertain. The V and J ends lost 1 base and 8 bases respectively, with 6 bases between them. Germline CDR1 is SGHNT and CDR2 is YYREEE (reference sequence). CDR3 length: 11 residues.

The chain combines TRBV18 with TRBJ1-2; possibly TRBD1 for D (5 bases). Germline V gives CDR1 KGHSH, CDR2 LQKENI. The CDR3 covers 14 residues. V lost 2 bases and J 6 bases, leaving 13 bases between the germline ends. The CDR3 is CASSPGQGIHGYTF. The CDR3, as DNA: TGTGCCAGCTCACCAGGGCAGGGAATTCATGGCTACACCTTC.

This clone was seen a few times. This chain connects TRBV10-3 to TRBJ1-2; the match to TRBD1 covers 9 bases. CDR1 is ENHRY and CDR2 is SYGVKD in the germline V gene. V was clipped by 4 bases and J by 6 bases; unmatched bases: 3. The CDR3 runs 13 residues. CDR3: CAISGQGGDGYTF. As DNA, the CDR3 is TGTGCCATCAGTGGACAGGGGGGAGATGGCTACACCTTC.

CDR3 coding DNA: TGTGCCAGTGCGTACAGGGGTGGCACTGAAGCTTTCTTT. Its translation is CASAYRGGTEAFF. The rearrangement joins TRBV6-5 to TRBJ1-1, with 7 bases matching TRBD1. The V segment lost 9 bases and the J segment 4 bases; nucleotides outside the gene matches: 8. Per germline, CDR1 MNHEY and CDR2 SVGAGI. There are 13 residues in the CDR3.

This chain joins TRBV9 and TRBJ2-3; D is perhaps TRBD1 (6 bases). The V end lost 6 bases, the J end lost 2 bases, and 25 bases lay between the germline ends. Germline CDR1 SGDLS, CDR2 YYNGEE. The CDR3 has 18 residues. The CDR3 bases are TGTGCCAGCACGAGGAGGTGCGGGCCTAAGGGGGACACAGATACGCAGTATTTT. Encoded protein: CASTRRCGPKGDTDTQYF.

The rearrangement joins TRBV19 to TRBJ1-5, with D tentatively TRBD1 (5 bases). The CDR3 covers 14 residues. V gave up 6 bases and J gave up 5 bases, with 14 bases separating them. Germline V gives CDR1 LNHDA, CDR2 SQIVND (reference sequence). This CDR3 is CASRNIEGDQPQHF. CDR3 DNA sequence: TGTGCCAGTAGGAATATCGAAGGGGATCAGCCCCAGCATTTT.

The V call is TRBV5-1, the J call TRBJ1-3, with D perhaps TRBD1 (5 bases). Germline CDR1 is SGHRS and CDR2 is YFSETQ. V lost 1 base and J lost 0, with 8 bases in between. This CDR3 has 15 amino acids. The CDR3 bases are TGCGCCAGCAGCTTGAGGGGCTCCTCTGGAAACACCATATATTTT. Translation gives CASSLRGSSGNTIYF.

Regarding this clone: Other DNA sequences in this specimen translate into the identical CDR3. The CDR3 sequence: CASSLGGGYNEQFF. The CDR3 nucleotides read TGTGCCAGCAGCCTCGGGGGGGGTTACAATGAGCAGTTCTTC. The genes are TRBV27 and TRBJ2-1, with 8 nucleotides matching TRBD2. The CDR3 runs 14 residues. Trimming at V came to 6 bases and at J to 4 bases, leaving 5 bases not matched to a gene. Per the germline V gene, CDR1 is MNHEY and CDR2 is SMNVEV (reference sequence).

V gene TRBV27 combines with J gene TRBJ1-2; tentative D call: TRBD1 (5 bases). V lost 7 bases, J lost 6 bases, and 21 bases lay in between. Germline V gene lookup returns CDR1 MNHEY and CDR2 SMNVEV (reference sequence). This CDR3 is 15 amino acids long. Here the CDR3 reads CASKTRGGSIDGYTF. For the CDR3, the DNA is TGTGCCAGCAAGACCCGGGGGGGATCAATCGATGGCTACACCTTC.

The rearrangement uses TRBV7-2 and TRBJ2-5; D possibly corresponds to TRBD1 (5 bases). The ends were cut back, 3 bases at V and 4 bases at J, with 9 bases in the middle. This CDR3 region has 13 residues. Germline V gene lookup returns CDR1 SGHTA and CDR2 FQGNSA. The CDR3 loop reads CASSLGRAETQYF. CDR3 DNA: TGTGCCAGCAGCTTGGGCAGGGCAGAGACCCAGTACTTC.

V and J are TRBV3-1 (or the pseudogene TRBV3-2) and TRBJ2-2; 8 bases agree with TRBD1. Per the germline V gene, CDR1 is LGHDT and CDR2 is YNNKEL (reference sequence). The CDR3 contains 16 residues. With 4 bases clipped from V and 6 bases from J, the junction kept 10 bases outside the gene matches. The CDR3 sequence: CASSLAGQGLPGELFF. The CDR3, as DNA: TGTGCCAGCAGCCTCGCCGGACAGGGTCTTCCCGGGGAGCTGTTTTTT.

This sequence joins TRBV29-1 and TRBJ2-1; 7 positions match TRBD2. The CDR3 covers 13 residues. V shed 5 bases, J shed 7 bases, and the junction held 8 bases outside the gene matches. The germline gives CDR1 SQVTM, CDR2 ANQGSEA. The CDR3, as DNA: TGCAGCGTTTCGGGACTATTTGCGAATGAGCAGTTCTTC. This gives the protein CSVSGLFANEQFF.

This rearrangement joins TRBV2 to TRBJ2-3; TRBD1 agrees at 8 bases. Germline assignment: CDR1 SNHLY and CDR2 FYNNEI. Trimming took 0 bases from V and 3 from J; bases not matched to a gene: 8. The length of the CDR3 is 17 residues. Here the CDR3 DNA reads TGTGCCAGCAGTGAAGCTTTTAAGGACAGGGCTACAGATACGCAGTATTTT. Protein: CASSEAFKDRATDTQYF.

The V and J genes are TRBV4-1 and TRBJ2-2; TRBD1 aligns across 8 bases. Germline V gene sequence: CDR1 MGHRA, CDR2 YSYEKL. Trimming cost V 2 bases and J 7 bases; bases outside gene matches: 6. The CDR3 sequence is 15 residues long. CDR3 nucleotide sequence: TGCGCCAGCAGCCAACTCGGACAGGGAGGCGGGGAGCTGTTTTTT. Protein: CASSQLGQGGGELFF.

The chain uses TRBV19 and TRBJ1-1; tentative D call: TRBD1 (5 bases). The germline V and J ends were trimmed by 9 bases and 0 bases, with 26 bases remaining between them. Germline CDR1 LNHDA, CDR2 SQIVND (reference sequence). The CDR3 is 18 residues long. Here the CDR3 reads CASQTGEPGPWMNTEAFF. The CDR3 DNA follows: TGTGCCAGCCAGACGGGGGAGCCCGGACCCTGGATGAACACTGAAGCTTTCTTT.

V and J are TRBV5-1 and TRBJ2-7, with TRBD1 matching 11 bases. The junction had 6 bases not matched to a gene; V was cut back by 1 base and J by 3 bases. The length of the CDR3 is 16 residues. CDR1 and CDR2 from the germline V gene are SGHRS and YFSETQ. CDR3 residues: CASSLRVGTGGYEQYF. The CDR3 DNA sequence: TGCGCCAGCAGCTTGAGGGTCGGGACAGGGGGCTACGAGCAGTACTTC.

V is TRBV27 and J is TRBJ1-1; D uncertain. This CDR3 has 15 residues. CDR1 is MNHEY and CDR2 is SMNVEV in the germline V gene (reference sequence). Between the trimmed V and J ends, which lost 4 bases and 0 bases, there was a span of 12 bases. For the CDR3, the DNA is TGTGCCAGCAGTTCCCTCCAGAAAATGAACACTGAAGCTTTCTTT. It codes for CASSSLQKMNTEAFF.

The chain combines TRBV24-1 with TRBJ2-2; perhaps TRBD1 as D (6 bases). Trimming pared 1 base from V and 6 bases from J, leaving 11 bases between. Germline-derived CDR1 and CDR2 are KGHDR and SFDVKD. This CDR3 is 15 amino acids long. CDR3 bases: TGTGCCACCAGTGATTTCGCACAGGGAGCCGGGGAGCTGTTTTTT. It specifies CATSDFAQGAGELFF.